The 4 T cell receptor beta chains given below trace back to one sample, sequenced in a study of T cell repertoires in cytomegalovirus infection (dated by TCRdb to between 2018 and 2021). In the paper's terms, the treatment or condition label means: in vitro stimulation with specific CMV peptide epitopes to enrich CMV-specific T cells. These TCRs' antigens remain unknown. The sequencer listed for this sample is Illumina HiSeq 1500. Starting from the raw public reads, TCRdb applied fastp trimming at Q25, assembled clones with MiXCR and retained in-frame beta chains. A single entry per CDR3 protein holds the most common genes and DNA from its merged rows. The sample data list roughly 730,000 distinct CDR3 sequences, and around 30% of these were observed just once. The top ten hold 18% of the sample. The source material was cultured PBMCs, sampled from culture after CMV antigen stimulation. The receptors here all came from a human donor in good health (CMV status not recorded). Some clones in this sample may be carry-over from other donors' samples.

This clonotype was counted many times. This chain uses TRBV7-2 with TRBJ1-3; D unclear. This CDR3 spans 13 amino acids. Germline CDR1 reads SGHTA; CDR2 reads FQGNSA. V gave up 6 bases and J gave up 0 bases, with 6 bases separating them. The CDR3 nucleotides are TGTGCCAGCAGACAGAGCTCTGGAAACACCATATATTTT. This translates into CASRQSSGNTIYF.

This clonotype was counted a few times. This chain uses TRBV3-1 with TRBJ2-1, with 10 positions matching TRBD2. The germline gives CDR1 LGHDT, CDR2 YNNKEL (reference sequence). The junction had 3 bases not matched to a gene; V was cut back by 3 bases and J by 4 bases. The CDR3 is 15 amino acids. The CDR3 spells CASSHSSGGYNEQFF. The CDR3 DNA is TGTGCCAGCAGCCACTCTAGCGGGGGTTACAATGAGCAGTTCTTC.

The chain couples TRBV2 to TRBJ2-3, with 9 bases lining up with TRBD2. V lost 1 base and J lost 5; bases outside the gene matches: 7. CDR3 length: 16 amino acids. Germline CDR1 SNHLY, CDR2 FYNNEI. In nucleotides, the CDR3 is TGTGCCAGCAGTGAAGGGGCGGGAGGGCCCCGAGATACGCAGTATTTT. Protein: CASSEGAGGPRDTQYF.

CDR3 in DNA: TGTGCCAGCAGCCAGAGAGGCGGGCGTAACTATGGCTACACCTTC. It specifies CASSQRGGRNYGYTF. The chain employs TRBV4-2 and TRBJ1-2, with D hard to call. The CDR3 has 15 amino acids. V lost 3 bases and J 1 base, leaving 12 bases between the germline ends. The germline CDR1 and CDR2 sequences are LGHNA and YNFKEQ.